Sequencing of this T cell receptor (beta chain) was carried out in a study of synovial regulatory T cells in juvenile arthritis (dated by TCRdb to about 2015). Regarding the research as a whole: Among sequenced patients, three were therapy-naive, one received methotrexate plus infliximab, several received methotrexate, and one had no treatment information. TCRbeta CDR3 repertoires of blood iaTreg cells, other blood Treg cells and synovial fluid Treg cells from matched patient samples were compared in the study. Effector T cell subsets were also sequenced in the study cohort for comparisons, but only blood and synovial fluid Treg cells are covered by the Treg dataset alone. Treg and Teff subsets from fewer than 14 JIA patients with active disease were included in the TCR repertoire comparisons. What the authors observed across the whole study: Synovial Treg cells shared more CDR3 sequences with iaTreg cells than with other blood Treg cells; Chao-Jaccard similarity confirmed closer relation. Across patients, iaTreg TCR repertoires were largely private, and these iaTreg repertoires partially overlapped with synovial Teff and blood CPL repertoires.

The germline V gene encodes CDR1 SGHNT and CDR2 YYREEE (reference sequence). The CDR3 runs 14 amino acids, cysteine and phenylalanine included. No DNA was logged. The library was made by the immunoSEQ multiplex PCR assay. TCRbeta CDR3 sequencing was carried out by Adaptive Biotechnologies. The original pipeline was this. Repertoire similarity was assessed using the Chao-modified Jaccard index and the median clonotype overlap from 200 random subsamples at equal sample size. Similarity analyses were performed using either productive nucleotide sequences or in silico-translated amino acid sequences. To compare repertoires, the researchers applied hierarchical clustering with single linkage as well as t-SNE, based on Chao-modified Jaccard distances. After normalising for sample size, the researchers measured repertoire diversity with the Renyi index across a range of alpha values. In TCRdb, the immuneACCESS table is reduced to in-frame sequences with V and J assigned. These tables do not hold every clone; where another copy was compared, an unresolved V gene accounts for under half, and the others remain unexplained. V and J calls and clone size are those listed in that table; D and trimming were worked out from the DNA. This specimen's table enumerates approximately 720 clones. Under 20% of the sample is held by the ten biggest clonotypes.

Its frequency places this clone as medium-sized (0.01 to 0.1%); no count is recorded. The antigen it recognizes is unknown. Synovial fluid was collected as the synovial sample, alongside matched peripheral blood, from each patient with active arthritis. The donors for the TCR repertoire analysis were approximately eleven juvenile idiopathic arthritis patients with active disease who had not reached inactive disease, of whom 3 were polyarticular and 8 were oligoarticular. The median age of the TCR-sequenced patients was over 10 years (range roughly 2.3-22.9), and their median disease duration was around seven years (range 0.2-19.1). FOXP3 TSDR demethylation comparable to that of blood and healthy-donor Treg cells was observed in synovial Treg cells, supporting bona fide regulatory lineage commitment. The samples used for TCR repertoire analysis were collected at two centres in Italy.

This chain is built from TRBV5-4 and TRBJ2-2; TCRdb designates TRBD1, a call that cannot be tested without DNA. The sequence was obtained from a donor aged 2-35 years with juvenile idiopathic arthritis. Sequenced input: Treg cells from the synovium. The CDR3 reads CASSDRRNTGELFF.